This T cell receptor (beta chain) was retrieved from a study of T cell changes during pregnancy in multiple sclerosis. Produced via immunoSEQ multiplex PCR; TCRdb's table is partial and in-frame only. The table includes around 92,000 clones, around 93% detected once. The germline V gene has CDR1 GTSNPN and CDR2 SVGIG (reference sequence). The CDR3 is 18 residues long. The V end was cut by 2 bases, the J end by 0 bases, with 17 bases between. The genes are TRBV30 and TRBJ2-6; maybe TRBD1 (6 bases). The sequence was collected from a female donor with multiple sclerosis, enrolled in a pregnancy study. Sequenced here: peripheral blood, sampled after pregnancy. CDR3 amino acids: CAWSPRDTFFSGANVLTF. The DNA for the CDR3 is TGTGCCTGGAGTCCCCGGGACACCTTCTTCTCTGGGGCCAACGTCCTGACTTTC.